These T cell receptor beta chains were read from a single sample in a study of T cell repertoires in ileal Crohn's disease. Generated by immunoSEQ multiplex PCR, the TCRdb table keeps only in-frame clones and is missing some. The table includes roughly 2,300 clones, just over 95% detected once. The sequenced sample was ileal tissue. These receptors were collected from an adult with Crohn's disease. Each CDR3 is given with its conserved first and last residue. The D gene is left open where the match is weak. A row's size may be missing; if present it is once, few, many or a size class.

d_call j_call clone_size v_call cdr3_length cdr3_nt cdr3_aa
- TRBJ1-2 - TRBV27 12 TGTGCCAGCAGGGCGACAGGCGGGGGCTACACCTTC CASRATGGGYTF
- TRBJ1-4 - TRBV2 13 TGTGCCAGCTTCAACCTTTTTCGGGAAAAACTGTTTTTT CASFNLFREKLFF
- TRBJ2-1 - TRBV11-2 11 TGTGCCAGCAGCTCCTCCGGGAGGCAGTTCTTC CASSSSGRQFF
- TRBJ2-1 - TRBV6-1 15 TGTGCCAGCAGTGTACAGGAAAGCTCCTACAATGAGCAGTTCTTC CASSVQESSYNEQFF
- TRBJ1-1 - TRBV6-4 13 TGTGCCAGCAGCCCCACGAGGAACACTGAAGCTTTCTTT CASSPTRNTEAFF
- TRBJ2-3 - TRBV19 16 TGTGCCAGTAGTATTTCGGGTGAATATTACACAGATACGCAGTATTTT CASSISGEYYTDTQYF
TRBD1 TRBJ2-1 - TRBV5-1 14 TGCGCCAGCAGCTTTAAGGGACAGGGGAACGAGCAGTTCTTC CASSFKGQGNEQFF
- TRBJ1-2 - TRBV18 13 TGTGCCAGCTCACCCTCGACAGACTATGGCTACACCTTC CASSPSTDYGYTF
TRBD2 TRBJ2-7 - TRBV11-3 16 TGTGCCAGCAGCTTAGCCGGACTAGCGGGAGGGTACGAGCAGTACTTC CASSLAGLAGGYEQYF
TRBD2 TRBJ2-7 - TRBV4-1 18 TGCGCCAGCAGCCAGTCTGGGAGCGGGAGCGGGCAGTCCTACGAGCAGTACTTC CASSQSGSGSGQSYEQYF
- TRBJ2-3 - TRBV7-2 15 TGTGCCAGCAGCTTTGTGTCGGGAACGGCAGATACGCAGTATTTT CASSFVSGTADTQYF
TRBD1 TRBJ2-5 - TRBV5-1 15 TGCGCCAGCAGCTTGGCCGACAGGGCGGGTGGGACCCAGTACTTC CASSLADRAGGTQYF
TRBD2 TRBJ2-2 - TRBV15 17 TGTGCCACCAGCAGCTTTCATAGCGGGGGTGACACCGGGGAGCTGTTTTTT CATSSFHSGGDTGELFF
- TRBJ2-2 - TRBV13 14 TGTGCCAGCACGTACAGGTCGAACACCGGGGAGCTGTTTTTT CASTYRSNTGELFF
TRBD1 TRBJ2-1 - TRBV5-1 15 TGCGCCAGCAGCTTGACAGGGACAGGTTACAATGAGCAGTTCTTC CASSLTGTGYNEQFF
- TRBJ1-2 - TRBV6-1 12 TGTGCCAGCCCCGGGGGGAACTATGGCTACACCTTC CASPGGNYGYTF
- TRBJ1-2 once TRBV25-1 14 TGTGCCAGCAGTCCCTCCTGGGGCGGCTATGGCTACACCTTC CASSPSWGGYGYTF
TRBD2 TRBJ2-1 - TRBV19 14 TGTGCCAGTAGTGTTGGTAGCGGGGCCGATGAGCAGTTCTTC CASSVGSGADEQFF
- TRBJ1-2 - TRBV11-3 16 TGTGCCAGCAGCAAAAGGTTGGCGGGGGCGCCCTATGGCTACACCTTC CASSKRLAGAPYGYTF
- TRBJ2-7 once TRBV28 12 TGTGCCAGCAGGGGCTTGGGGGCCGAGCAGTACTTC CASRGLGAEQYF
TRBD1 TRBJ2-5 - TRBV14 16 TGTGCCAGCAGCCAAGTTTTAGGGGGCTTACAAGAGACCCAGTACTTC CASSQVLGGLQETQYF
- TRBJ2-2 - TRBV4-2 19 TGTGCCAGCAGCCAACTCTTATTGTCGGGACTCCCGAACACCGGGGAGCTGTTTTTT CASSQLLLSGLPNTGELFF
TRBD2 TRBJ2-3 once TRBV28 15 TGTGCCAGCCGGGCCGGGACTACAAGCACAGATACGCAGTATTTT CASRAGTTSTDTQYF
- TRBJ1-5 - TRBV27 15 TGTGCCAGCAGTTGGCGGGGAAATAGCAATCAGCCCCAGCATTTT CASSWRGNSNQPQHF